The 4 T cell receptor beta chains reported below all come from one sample, sequenced in a study of T cell repertoires in cytomegalovirus infection. A single record per CDR3 protein comes from TCRdb applying MiXCR to the reads. Of a few hundred thousand distinct CDR3 sequences listed, more than 15% are singletons. The material sequenced was CD8+ T cells from PBMCs. The source is a human donor in good health (CMV status not recorded). Some clones in this sample may be carry-over from other donors' samples.

The sample holds a few counts of this clonotype. This sequence joins TRBV5-1 and TRBJ1-5; D call uncertain. CDR1 and CDR2 from the germline V gene are SGHRS and YFSETQ. The germline V and J ends were trimmed by 0 bases and 1 base, with 8 bases remaining between them. This CDR3 comprises 15 residues. CDR3: CASSLGTSSNQPQHF. CDR3 DNA: TGCGCCAGCAGCTTGGGGACTTCCAGCAATCAGCCCCAGCATTTT.

This clonotype was seen only a few times. V gene TRBV15 combines with J gene TRBJ2-7; a possible D gene is TRBD2 (6 bases). Trimming removed 3 bases from V and 3 bases from J, with 15 bases in between. The CDR3 consists of 15 residues. The germline CDR1 and CDR2 sequences are LNHNV and YYDKDF (reference sequence). The CDR3 loop reads CATSRDLTSIYEQYF. The DNA for the CDR3 is TGTGCCACCAGCAGGGACCTTACTAGCATCTACGAGCAGTACTTC.

This clonotype was seen ten or more times. The chain carries TRBV6-2 or TRBV6-3 and TRBJ2-1; tentatively, D is TRBD1 or TRBD2 (6 bases each). CDR3 length: 17 amino acids. Trimming cost V 10 bases and J 2 bases, with 24 bases left between them. The germline gives CDR1 MNHEY, CDR2 SVGEGT. The CDR3 is CATQPLFLGGTYNEQFF. The CDR3 nucleotides read TGTGCCACCCAACCCCTTTTCCTAGGGGGGACCTACAATGAGCAGTTCTTC.

This clonotype was recorded a few times. The chain is built from TRBV29-1 and TRBJ2-2; no clear D gene. Trimming removed 6 bases from V and 3 bases from J, with 11 bases in between. There are 13 residues in the CDR3. Looked up from germline, CDR1 is SQVTM and CDR2 is ANQGSEA. CDR3 protein: CSVGMVDTGELFF. The CDR3 DNA sequence: TGCAGCGTGGGGATGGTGGACACCGGGGAGCTGTTTTTT.